One sample yielded the 2 T cell receptor beta chains listed below, sequenced in a study of radiotherapy plus CTLA-4 blockade in lung cancer. Sequenced by immunoSEQ multiplex PCR; TCRdb stores in-frame clones only, minus some. The sample yields some 120,000 clones, roughly 77% seen once. The sequencing here drew on peripheral blood, taken from a patient treated with radiotherapy plus ipilimumab. The receptors shown here come from a human donor with non-small cell lung cancer that progressed on radiotherapy plus ipilimumab. Some clones in this sample may be carry-over from other donors' samples.

In its sample, this clone was seen once. This rearrangement joins TRBV7-3 to TRBJ2-1, with TRBD2 matching 8 bases. Germline V CDR1 and CDR2: SGHTA, FQGTGA. The CDR3 contains 15 residues. The trim removed 2 bases at V and 3 bases at J, leaving 3 bases unmatched. CDR3 loop: CASSLGSGDYNEQFF. For the CDR3, the DNA is TGTGCCAGCAGCTTAGGTAGCGGGGACTACAATGAGCAGTTCTTC.

The genes are TRBV5-4 and TRBJ1-2; D unclear. Germline V gives CDR1 SGHNT, CDR2 YYREEE (reference sequence). V lost 1 base, J lost 8 bases, and 12 bases lay in between. The CDR3 covers 13 residues. CDR3 amino acids: CASSLSSHGGYTF. CDR3 coding DNA: TGTGCCAGCAGCTTGTCTTCCCACGGAGGCTACACCTTC.